Listed below are T cell receptor beta chains from one sample, sequenced in a study of shared clonotypes between healthy human individuals. Clones were sequenced by immunoSEQ multiplex PCR, and TCRdb holds only the in-frame ones, with some missing. This table has around 2,000,000 clones, 85% to 95% appearing once. Specimen: naive CD4+ T cells sorted from blood. Receptors originate from a young man in good health. The CDR3 runs from the conserved cysteine through the conserved F or W. D genes are given only for firm matches.

V,J,D,DNA,CDR3
TRBV6-5,TRBJ2-5,NA,TGTGCCAGCAGTTACTCGAGAGCGGCCCAAGAGACCCAGTACTTC,CASSYSRAAQETQYF
TRBV19,TRBJ2-3,NA,TGTGCCAGTAGTACCCCGGGGGGAGGGGGCGCCGCAGATACGCAGTATTTT,CASSTPGGGGAADTQYF
TRBV18,TRBJ2-7,TRBD2,TGTGCCAGCTCACCGTGGGAGGGGCGGTACGAGCAGTACTTC,CASSPWEGRYEQYF
TRBV29-1,TRBJ1-3,NA,TGCAGCGTGGAGTCTGGAAACACCATATATTTT,CSVESGNTIYF
TRBV9,TRBJ2-7,TRBD2,TGTGCCAGCAGCGTAGCCCCGACTAGCGTGGCCTACGAGCAGTACTTC,CASSVAPTSVAYEQYF
TRBV6-5,TRBJ2-5,NA,TGTGCCAGCAGCTCCCCCAACTCTTACCAAGAGACCCAGTACTTC,CASSSPNSYQETQYF
TRBV9,TRBJ2-3,NA,TGTGCCAGCAGCGTAGTGAGGGGGTCCACAGATACGCAGTATTTT,CASSVVRGSTDTQYF
TRBV25-1,TRBJ2-7,TRBD2,TGTGCCAGCAGTGGGAGGACTAGCGGCATTGCCTACGAGCAGTACTTC,CASSGRTSGIAYEQYF
TRBV11-2,TRBJ2-5,NA,TGTGCCAGCAGCCAACTAGGGAGGCAAGAGACCCAGTACTTC,CASSQLGRQETQYF
TRBV5-1,TRBJ1-2,NA,TGCGCCAGCAGCACCCCAGGACTCCTCTATGGCTACACCTTC,CASSTPGLLYGYTF
TRBV13,TRBJ2-3,NA,TGTGCCAGCAGTCCGAGCCCCCCGGGGGGCCGAGATACGCAGTATTTT,CASSPSPPGGRDTQYF
TRBV29-1,TRBJ1-1,NA,TGCAGCGTTGTTCTACAGGGTAGAGTCACTGAAGCTTTCTTT,CSVVLQGRVTEAFF
TRBV29-1,TRBJ2-4,TRBD1,TGCAGCGTTAATAGACAGGGGCCCTACAAAAACATTCAGTACTTC,CSVNRQGPYKNIQYF
TRBV18,TRBJ2-2,TRBD2,TGTGCCAGCTCACCCCCTTTAGCGGGAGAGAACACCGGGGAGCTGTTTTTT,CASSPPLAGENTGELFF
TRBV19,TRBJ1-1,NA,TGTGCCAGTAGTCCCATCGGGGCGGAGAAGAACACTGAAGCTTTCTTT,CASSPIGAEKNTEAFF
TRBV4-1,TRBJ2-5,NA,TGCGCCAGCAGCCTTCGGACAGATGGGAGAGAGACCCAGTACTTC,CASSLRTDGRETQYF
TRBV18,TRBJ2-7,NA,TGTGCCAGCTCACCCGCCGGGGCCCCCGAGCAGTACTTC,CASSPAGAPEQYF
TRBV4-1,TRBJ1-5,TRBD1,TGCGCCAGCAAACCGACAGGGGGGGGTCAGCCCCAGCATTTT,CASKPTGGGQPQHF
TRBV4-2,TRBJ1-4,TRBD1,TGTGCCAGCAGCCAATCGACAGGGTTTGATAATGAAAAACTGTTTTTT,CASSQSTGFDNEKLFF